This T cell receptor beta chain was captured in a study of shared T cell receptors in the human thymus. Repertoires were generated with immunoSEQ multiplex PCR, while TCRdb's copy carries only in-frame clones and drops some. The table has more than 300,000 clones, more than 85% seen once. Per the germline V gene, CDR1 is LGHNA and CDR2 is YNFKEQ. Trimming left V 0 bases short and J 1 base short, with 20 bases between. The CDR3 loop spans 19 amino acids. The clonotype was recovered from a human donor. The chain links TRBV4-2 to TRBJ2-3; no definite D call. Material: thymocytes. CDR3 nucleotide sequence: TGTGCCAGCAGCCAAGACGAGATGCCTCGACCTGATTGCACAGATACGCAGTATTTT. It codes for CASSQDEMPRPDCTDTQYF.